This T cell receptor (beta chain) was captured in a study of blood T cell repertoires in COVID-19. Repertoires were generated with immunoSEQ multiplex PCR, while TCRdb's copy carries only in-frame clones and drops some. Of about 160,000 clones listed, roughly 84% are singletons. This CDR3 is built from 16 residues. Germline CDR1 LNHDA, CDR2 SQIVND (reference sequence). Deletions cut 9 bases from V and 0 bases from J, with 18 bases between. The sequencing input was peripheral blood. The V call is TRBV19, the J call TRBJ2-1; a possible D gene is TRBD2 (5 bases). The source is a woman between 45 and 60 years old with COVID-19, enrolled during active disease. The CDR3 here is CASRDLVTSSYNEQFF. CDR3 sequence (DNA): TGTGCCAGCCGGGATCTTGTTACTAGCTCCTACAATGAGCAGTTCTTC.